Below are 9 T cell receptor beta chains sequenced from a single sample in a study of shared clonotypes between healthy human individuals. Terminally differentiated effector memory CD45RA+ cells were left out of the naive CD8 fraction, which was CD45RO-negative and positively selected for CCR7. TCRdb's table, derived via immunoSEQ multiplex PCR, lists solely in-frame clones and lacks some. This sample has hundreds of thousands of clones, with around 96% found just once. What was sequenced was naive CD8+ T cells sorted from blood. The receptor set was obtained from a man aged 30-40 years in good health.

This clone appeared once. The V and J genes are TRBV9 and TRBJ2-1, with 11 bases matching TRBD2. Germline lookup yields CDR1 SGDLS and CDR2 YYNGEE. This CDR3 is 17 amino acids long. The J segment lost 7 bases and the V segment lost 3 bases, leaving 12 bases of the junction unmatched. CDR3 amino acids: CASSAYPVSGRGNEQFF. CDR3 DNA: TGTGCCAGCAGCGCTTACCCCGTTAGCGGGAGGGGTAATGAGCAGTTCTTC.

V and J are TRBV6-4 and TRBJ2-2, with D unclear. The germline V and J ends were trimmed by 4 bases and 6 bases, with 9 bases remaining between them. The CDR3 is made up of 13 amino acids. CDR1 is MRHNA and CDR2 is SNTAGT in the germline V gene. The CDR3 bases are TGTGCCAGCAGTGCCCAGTGGGCCGGGGAGCTGTTTTTT. Protein product: CASSAQWAGELFF.

This chain links TRBV7-6 with TRBJ2-3; possible D gene TRBD2, 5 bases. V was trimmed by 5 bases and J by 7 bases, leaving 7 bases between them. There are 11 residues in the CDR3. The germline V gene encodes CDR1 SGHVS and CDR2 FNYEAQ. CDR3 DNA sequence: TGTGCCAGCAGCCCGGGGAATACGCAGTATTTT. Residues: CASSPGNTQYF.

Only one count was recorded for this clone. This CDR3 is CASSVGPSYEQYF. CDR3 nucleotides: TGTGCCAGCAGCGTAGGACCGTCCTACGAGCAGTACTTC. The rearrangement uses TRBV11-2 and TRBJ2-7; D gene unclear. Germline assignment: CDR1 SGHAT and CDR2 FQNNGV. The ends were cut back, 5 bases at V and 1 base at J, with 9 bases in the middle. This CDR3 is built from 13 residues.

The CDR3: CASSELGGNTGELFF. CDR3 nucleotides: TGTGCCAGCAGTGAACTCGGGGGGAACACCGGGGAGCTGTTTTTT. J is TRBJ2-2 and V is TRBV6-4; D may be TRBD2 (6 bases). Germline values: CDR1 MRHNA, CDR2 SNTAGT. CDR3 size: 15 residues. With 3 bases removed from V and 1 base from J, the gap between germline ends came to 9 bases.

The rearrangement uses TRBV4-1 and TRBJ2-3, with D perhaps given as TRBD1 or TRBD2 (5 bases each). The V gene lost 1 base and the J gene lost 6 bases, with 17 bases spanning the gap. Germline loops: CDR1 MGHRA, CDR2 YSYEKL. CDR3 length equals 16 residues. The CDR3 coding sequence is TGCGCCAGCAGCCAAGTCCAACGCGGGCAGGGTGATACGCAGTATTTT. This codes for CASSQVQRGQGDTQYF.

CDR3 region: CASSLVGGRGAYEQYF. CDR3 sequence (DNA): TGTGCCAGCAGCTTAGTTGGGGGCCGGGGGGCCTACGAGCAGTACTTC. The chain carries TRBV7-9 and TRBJ2-7, with a possible D match to TRBD2 (7 bases). This CDR3 spans 16 amino acids. Germline V gene data show CDR1 as SEHNR and CDR2 as FQNEAQ (reference sequence). Between the trimmed V and J ends, which lost 1 base and 2 bases, there was a span of 15 bases.

The chain employs TRBV27 and TRBJ2-7, with a weak D call TRBD1 (6 bases). V lost 3 bases, J lost 0 bases, and 12 bases lay in between. In germline, CDR1 is MNHEY, CDR2 SMNVEV (reference sequence). The CDR3 has 15 amino acids. The DNA of the CDR3 is TGTGCCAGCAGTTTGAGGGGGACGACCTCCTACGAGCAGTACTTC. Protein sequence: CASSLRGTTSYEQYF.

This clone was seen only once. The chain couples TRBV29-1 to TRBJ2-1; 7 bases map to TRBD1. V lost 7 bases and J lost 4; bases outside the gene matches: 19. The CDR3 contains 17 residues. Per germline, CDR1 SQVTM and CDR2 ANQGSEA. CDR3 sequence (DNA): TGCAGCGCGGCTGGCGGCCCCAACTCAGGGGGTTACAATGAGCAGTTCTTC. Translated: CSAAGGPNSGGYNEQFF.